This TCR beta chain comes out of a study of blood T cell repertoires in COVID-19. Study summary: Whether acute or convalescent, the COVID-19 samples came from the United States, Italy and Spain. Sources were T cells, B-cell-depleted T cells, or PBMCs; the material itself was cDNA or gDNA.

The V end was cut by 4 bases, the J end by 3 bases, with 11 bases between. The CDR3 has 14 residues. Germline V CDR1 and CDR2: SGHDT, YYEEEE. This table comes from immunoSEQ multiplex PCR, and its TCRdb copy is limited to in-frame clones, with some not included. The data hold tens of thousands of clones, with over 90% observed a single time. Sequenced sample: peripheral blood. The chain recombines TRBV5-6 with TRBJ1-3; TRBD1 might be the D (5 bases). The origin of this receptor is a man in his fifties or sixties with active COVID-19. CDR3: CASSPGGNGNTIYF. In DNA, the CDR3 is TGTGCCAGCAGCCCCGGGGGGAATGGAAACACCATATATTTT.